This TCR beta chain emerged from a study of glioma-infiltrating T cells. Findings of the study overall: Tissue-blood divergence was below expectation in non-neoplastic patients, above in gliomas. Only very few CDR3 sequences appeared in both tissue and blood.

This clonotype has ten or more counts. Its antigen is not identified. The CDR3 has 14 amino acids. The V gene end was trimmed by 5 bases and the J gene end by 8 bases; junction bases not matched to a gene: 6. Looked up from germline, CDR1 is MNHEY and CDR2 is SMNVEV (reference sequence). Using RNA template, CDR3s of TCR alpha and beta were amplified with iRepertoire arm-PCR. One-step reverse transcription and amplification started from about 100-400 ng of tissue mRNA or PBMC total RNA. A single record per CDR3 protein comes from TCRdb applying MiXCR to the multiplex PCR reads. The top ten clones hold around 20% of a sample with fewer than 200,000 distinct CDR3 sequences, approximately 30% of them seen once.

The chain employs TRBV27 and TRBJ2-1; TRBD2 matches 10 bases. This TCR was recovered from a human donor with low-grade glioma or glioblastoma, undergoing nonglioma brain surgery, or in good health (not recorded which). The sample taken for sequencing was glioma tissue, nonneoplastic brain tissue, or PBMCs (not recorded which). This CDR3 reads CASSPGLASDEQFF. For the CDR3, the DNA is TGTGCCAGCAGTCCGGGACTAGCGAGCGATGAGCAGTTCTTC.